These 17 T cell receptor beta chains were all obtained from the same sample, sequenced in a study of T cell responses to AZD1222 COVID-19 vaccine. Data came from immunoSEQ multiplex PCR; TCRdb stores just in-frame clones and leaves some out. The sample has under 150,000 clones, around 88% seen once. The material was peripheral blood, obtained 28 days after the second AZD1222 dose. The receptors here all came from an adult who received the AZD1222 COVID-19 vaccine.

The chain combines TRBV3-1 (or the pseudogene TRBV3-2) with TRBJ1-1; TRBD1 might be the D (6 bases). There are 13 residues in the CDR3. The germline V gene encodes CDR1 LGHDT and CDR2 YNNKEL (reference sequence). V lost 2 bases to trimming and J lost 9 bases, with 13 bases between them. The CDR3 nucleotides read TGTGCCAGCAGCCAACCGGGACACCAAAAAGCTTTCTTT. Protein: CASSQPGHQKAFF.

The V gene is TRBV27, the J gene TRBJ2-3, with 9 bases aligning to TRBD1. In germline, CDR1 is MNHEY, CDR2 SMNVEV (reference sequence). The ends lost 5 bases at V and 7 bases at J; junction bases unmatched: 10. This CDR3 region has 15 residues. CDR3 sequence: CASSQPGQGRNTQYF. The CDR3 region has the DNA TGTGCCAGCAGTCAACCGGGACAGGGACGGAATACGCAGTATTTT.

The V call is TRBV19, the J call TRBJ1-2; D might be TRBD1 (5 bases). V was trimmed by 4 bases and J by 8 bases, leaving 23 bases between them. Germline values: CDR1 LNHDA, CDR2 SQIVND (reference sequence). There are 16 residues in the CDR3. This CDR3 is CASSNAQGAGRTGYTF. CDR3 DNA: TGTGCCAGTAGTAACGCGCAAGGGGCGGGGAGGACGGGCTACACCTTC.

The CDR3 DNA follows: TGTGCCAGCAGCTGGGCAGGACAGTCCTACGAGCAGTACTTC. This codes for CASSWAGQSYEQYF. The chain employs TRBV5-6 and TRBJ2-7; D might be TRBD1 (6 bases). V lost 3 bases to trimming and J lost 1 base, with 11 bases between them. The CDR3 contains 14 residues. Germline V gene lookup returns CDR1 SGHDT and CDR2 YYEEEE.

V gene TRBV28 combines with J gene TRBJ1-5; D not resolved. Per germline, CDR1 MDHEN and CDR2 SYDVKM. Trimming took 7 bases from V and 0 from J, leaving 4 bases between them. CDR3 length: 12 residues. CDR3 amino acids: CASKDSNQPQHF. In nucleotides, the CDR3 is TGTGCCAGCAAGGATAGCAATCAGCCCCAGCATTTT.

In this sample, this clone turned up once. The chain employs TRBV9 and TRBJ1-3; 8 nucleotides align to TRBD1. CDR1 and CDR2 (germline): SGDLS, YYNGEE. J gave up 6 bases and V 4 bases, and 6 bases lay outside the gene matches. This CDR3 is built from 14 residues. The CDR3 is CASSTGQGANTIYF. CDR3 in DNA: TGTGCCAGCAGCACCGGGCAGGGGGCAAACACCATATATTTT.

The CDR3 DNA is TGTGCCAGCAGCCGGACAGGGTTAAACTATGGCTACACCTTC. As protein: CASSRTGLNYGYTF. The rearrangement links TRBV5-4 to TRBJ1-2, with 8 bases fitting TRBD1. The CDR3 is made up of 14 amino acids. V shed 4 bases and J 2 bases; nucleotides not matched to a gene: 4. Germline V gene data show CDR1 as SGHNT and CDR2 as YYREEE (reference sequence).

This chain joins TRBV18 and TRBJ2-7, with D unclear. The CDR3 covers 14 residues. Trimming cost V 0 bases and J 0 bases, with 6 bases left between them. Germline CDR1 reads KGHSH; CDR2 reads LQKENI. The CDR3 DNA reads TGTGCCAGCTCACCACCAGCCAACTCCTACGAGCAGTACTTC. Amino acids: CASSPPANSYEQYF.

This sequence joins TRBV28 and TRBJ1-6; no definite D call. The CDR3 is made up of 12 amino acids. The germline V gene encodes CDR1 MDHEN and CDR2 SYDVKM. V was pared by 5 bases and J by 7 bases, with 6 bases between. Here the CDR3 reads CASSGLNSPLHF. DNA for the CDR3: TGTGCCAGCAGTGGATTAAATTCACCCCTCCACTTT.

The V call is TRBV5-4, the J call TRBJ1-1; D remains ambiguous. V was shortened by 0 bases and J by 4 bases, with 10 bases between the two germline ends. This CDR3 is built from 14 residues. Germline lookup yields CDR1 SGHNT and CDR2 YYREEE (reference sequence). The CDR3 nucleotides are TGTGCCAGCAGCTTGGGAGGACGGGGCACTGAAGCTTTCTTT. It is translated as CASSLGGRGTEAFF. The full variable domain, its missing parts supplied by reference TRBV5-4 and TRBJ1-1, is ETGVTQSPTHLIKTRGQQVTLRCSSQSGHNTVSWYQQALGQGPQFIFQYYREEENGRGNFPPRFSGLQFPNYSSELNVNALELDDSALYLCASSLGGRGTEAFFGQGTRLTVV.

The CDR3 coding sequence is TGTGCCAGCAGGAGGGGTGCGACTAGCGGCACCCAAGAGACCCAGTACTTC. This sequence encodes CASRRGATSGTQETQYF. The rearrangement links TRBV3-1 (or the pseudogene TRBV3-2) to TRBJ2-5; 9 nucleotides match TRBD2. The V segment lost 6 bases and the J segment 1 base; nucleotides outside the gene matches: 12. This CDR3 contains 17 residues. In germline, CDR1 is LGHDT, CDR2 YNNKEL (reference sequence).

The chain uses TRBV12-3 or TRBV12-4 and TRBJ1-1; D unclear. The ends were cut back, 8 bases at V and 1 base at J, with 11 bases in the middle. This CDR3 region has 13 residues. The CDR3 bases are TGTGCCAGCCACTCGGGAGGGAACACTGAAGCTTTCTTT. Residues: CASHSGGNTEAFF.

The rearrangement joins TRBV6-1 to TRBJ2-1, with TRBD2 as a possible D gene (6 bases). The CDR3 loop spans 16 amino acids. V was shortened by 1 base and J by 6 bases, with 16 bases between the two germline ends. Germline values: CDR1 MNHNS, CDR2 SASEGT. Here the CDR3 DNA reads TGTGCCAGCAGTGAAGAGCAGCGGGTGGTACGCAATGAGCAGTTCTTC. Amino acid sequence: CASSEEQRVVRNEQFF.

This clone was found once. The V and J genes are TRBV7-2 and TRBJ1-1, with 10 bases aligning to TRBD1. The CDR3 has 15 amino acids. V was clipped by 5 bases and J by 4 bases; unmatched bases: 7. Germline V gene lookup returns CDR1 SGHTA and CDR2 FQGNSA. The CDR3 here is CASSTMTGGSTEAFF. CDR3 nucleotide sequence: TGTGCCAGCAGCACCATGACAGGGGGCTCCACTGAAGCTTTCTTT.

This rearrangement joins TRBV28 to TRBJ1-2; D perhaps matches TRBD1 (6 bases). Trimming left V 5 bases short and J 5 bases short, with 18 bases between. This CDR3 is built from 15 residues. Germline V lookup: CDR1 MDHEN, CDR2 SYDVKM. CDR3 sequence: CASSPGVVQGYGYTF. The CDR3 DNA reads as TGTGCCAGCAGTCCCGGGGTTGTGCAGGGGTATGGCTACACCTTC.

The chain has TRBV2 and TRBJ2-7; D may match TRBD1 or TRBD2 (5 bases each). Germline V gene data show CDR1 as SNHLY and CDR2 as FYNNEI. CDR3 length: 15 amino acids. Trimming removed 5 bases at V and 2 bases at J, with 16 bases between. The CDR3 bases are TGTGCCAGCAGTTTATACCGGGGCTCTACCTACGAGCAGTACTTC. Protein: CASSLYRGSTYEQYF.

CDR3 sequence: CASSHQITGSGNTIYF. In DNA, the CDR3 is TGCGCCAGCAGCCACCAAATTACAGGGAGCGGAAACACCATATATTTT. This chain connects TRBV5-1 to TRBJ1-3, with D possibly being TRBD1 (6 bases). Germline CDR1 SGHRS, CDR2 YFSETQ. The V gene lost 4 bases and the J gene lost 4 bases, with 18 bases spanning the gap. The CDR3 runs 16 residues.